This entry describes one T cell receptor (beta chain). The antigen remains undetermined. CD45RO-negative, CCR7-selected cells formed the naive CD8 fraction, which excluded terminally differentiated effector memory CD45RA+ cells. This sample was taken from a study of shared clonotypes between healthy human individuals. Study-wide results and limits: Represented diversity, genetic and exposure-history alike, was limited by few donors. Researchers found naive subsets generally carried larger estimated richness than memory subsets.

The length of the CDR3 is 15 residues. V was cut by 5 bases and J by 0 bases, with 10 bases left in between. Germline CDR1 SGHDN, CDR2 FVKESK. The protocol was immunoSEQ multiplex PCR, while the TCRdb copy is restricted to in-frame clones and leaves out a portion. The sample has about 2.1 million clones; just under 95% are singletons. The source of this sequence is a man aged 18-30 years in good health. Some clones in this sample may be carry-over from other donors' samples. Input material: naive CD8+ T cells from PBMCs. The gene calls are TRBV14 and TRBJ1-4; D gene ambiguous. The CDR3 region has the DNA TGTGCCAGCAGCAACCAGTTCCCAACTAATGAAAAACTGTTTTTT. Residues: CASSNQFPTNEKLFF.